This passage covers 4 T cell receptor beta chains from one sample sequenced in a study of radiation and T cells in renal cell carcinoma. Time point described: blood 2 weeks post-SBRT. Documented treatment: 15 Gy SBRT to primary tumor, nephrectomy 4 weeks later. Generated by immunoSEQ multiplex PCR, the TCRdb table keeps only in-frame clones and is missing some. The profile shows 100,000 to 150,000 clones, about four fifths of them singletons. Here the sequenced sample was blood, taken from a patient whose treatment included radiotherapy and nephrectomy. The receptors stem from a man aged 45-65 years with renal cell carcinoma.

The rearrangement links TRBV5-1 to TRBJ1-5; D is undetermined. The CDR3 has 17 residues. Germline CDR1 is SGHRS and CDR2 is YFSETQ. V lost 3 bases, J lost 0 bases, and 16 bases lay in between. CDR3 DNA: TGCGCCAGCAGCTCTACAACCGCCTGGAGTAGCAATCAGCCCCAGCATTTT. It translates to CASSSTTAWSSNQPQHF.

The chain carries TRBV11-2 and TRBJ1-1; TRBD1 matches 8 bases. CDR1 is SGHAT and CDR2 is FQNNGV in the germline V gene. With V trimmed by 5 bases and J by 5 bases, 13 bases remained unmatched. The CDR3 sequence is 16 residues long. As DNA, the CDR3 is TGTGCCAGCAGCCTACACATGGGACAGGTACGGACTGAAGCTTTCTTT. It translates to CASSLHMGQVRTEAFF. The variable domain in full, with the rest retrieved from reference TRBV11-2 and TRBJ1-1, is EAGVAQSPRYKIIEKRQSVAFWCNPISGHATLYWYQQILGQGPKLLIQFQNNGVVDDSQLPKDRFSAERLKGVDSTLKIQPAKLEDSAVYLCASSLHMGQVRTEAFFGQGTRLTVV.

V and J are TRBV9 and TRBJ1-1; possible D gene TRBD1, 6 bases. Germline V gives CDR1 SGDLS, CDR2 YYNGEE. V was clipped by 3 bases and J by 5 bases, with 11 bases between them. This CDR3 has 13 amino acids. This CDR3 is CASSERGETEAFF. CDR3 DNA sequence: TGTGCCAGCAGCGAGAGGGGGGAGACTGAAGCTTTCTTT.

V is TRBV6-5 and J is TRBJ2-3, with D possibly being TRBD1 (5 bases). The V end was cut by 4 bases, the J end by 1 base, with 12 bases between. Germline CDR1 reads MNHEY; CDR2 reads SVGAGI. This CDR3 has 15 residues. CDR3 DNA sequence: TGTGCCAGCAGTTTGTCCAGGGCTCGCACAGATACGCAGTATTTT. Its protein product is CASSLSRARTDTQYF.